This passage covers 21 T cell receptor beta chains from one sample sequenced in a study of vaccination and CD4 T cells after COVID-19. Treatment given: approximately nine-day PBMC culture with coronavirus spike peptide pools or control peptides (ViraFEST assay). An unexposed donor provided the CD4+ T cells, which were collected before the COVID-19 pandemic (2011-2018). The antigens of these receptors remain unknown. Sequencing of DNA taken from cultured CD4+ T cells relied on the Oncomine TCR Beta short-read assay. One entry per CDR3 protein, called by TCRdb with MiXCR from the PCR reads. This repertoire shows under 9,500 distinct CDR3 sequences, about 42% found once; its top ten account for approximately 20%. The sequenced sample was CD4+ T cells from blood, cultured in vitro. The receptors were gathered from a human donor in good health.

V usage is TRBV6-5 and J usage is TRBJ2-3, with D uncertain. The CDR3 spans 14 residues. With 1 base removed from V and 1 base from J, the gap between germline ends came to 6 bases. Germline V gene lookup returns CDR1 MNHEY and CDR2 SVGAGI. CDR3 in amino acids: CASSYFSGTDTQYF. DNA for the CDR3: TGTGCCAGCAGTTACTTCTCGGGCACAGATACGCAGTATTTT.

The rearrangement uses TRBV20-1 and TRBJ2-3; D is unclear. Germline CDR1 is DFQATT and CDR2 is SNEGSKA (reference sequence). The V gene lost 0 bases and the J gene lost 1 base, with 11 bases spanning the gap. The length of the CDR3 is 15 residues. CDR3 DNA sequence: TGCAGTGCTAGAGATCAGAGAACAGGCACAGATACGCAGTATTTT. Translating gives CSARDQRTGTDTQYF.

This clonotype appeared a few times. The chain employs TRBV27 and TRBJ2-2; D is perhaps TRBD1 or TRBD2 (5 bases each). From germline, CDR1 is MNHEY and CDR2 SMNVEV (reference sequence). The CDR3 is made up of 15 amino acids. V was clipped by 3 bases and J by 5 bases, with 13 bases between them. The CDR3 region is CASSFWGRGTGELFF. In DNA, the CDR3 is TGTGCCAGCAGTTTCTGGGGGAGAGGGACCGGGGAGCTGTTTTTT.

This clonotype was seen a few times. The chain joins TRBV6-1 to TRBJ2-5, with 13 bases aligning to TRBD2. The CDR3 loop spans 15 amino acids. CDR1 MNHNS and CDR2 SASEGT come from the germline V gene. Germline trimming cut 8 bases from V and 10 bases from J; bases unmatched to any gene: 13. The chain's CDR3 is CASRTSGGAPVDQYF. DNA for the CDR3: TGTGCCAGCCGAACTAGCGGGGGGGCCCCCGTGGACCAGTACTTC.

This chain links TRBV10-3 with TRBJ1-2, with TRBD1 matching over 10 bases. V lost 1 base to trimming and J lost 7 bases; unmatched junction nucleotides: 9. CDR1 is ENHRY and CDR2 is SYGVKD in the germline V gene. The CDR3 runs 16 residues. This CDR3 is CAISEFRTGGNAGYTF. The CDR3 DNA is TGTGCCATCAGTGAGTTTAGGACAGGGGGAAATGCTGGCTACACCTTC.

The J gene is TRBJ2-7, the V gene TRBV20-1, with TRBD2 matching over 12 bases. V lost 5 bases, J lost 7 bases, and 6 bases stayed unmatched. CDR1 and CDR2 (germline): DFQATT, SNEGSKA (reference sequence). The CDR3 totals 13 residues. The CDR3, as DNA: TGCAGTGCTCAACTAGCGGGAGGACAAGAGCAGTACTTC. Translating gives CSAQLAGGQEQYF.

In its sample, this clonotype was seen a few times. This chain joins TRBV6-5 and TRBJ2-7; TRBD2 might be the D (5 bases). V was shortened by 4 bases and J by 4 bases, with 20 bases between the two germline ends. The CDR3 sequence is 16 residues long. CDR1 is MNHEY, CDR2 SVGAGI, per germline. CDR3 sequence (DNA): TGTGCCAGCAGTTCACGGGGTTCTGCCAGCACATACGAGCAGTACTTC. Protein: CASSSRGSASTYEQYF.

The chain is built from TRBV20-1 and TRBJ2-3; no clear D. The CDR3 has 13 amino acids. Looked up from germline, CDR1 is DFQATT and CDR2 is SNEGSKA (reference sequence). The CDR3 DNA sequence: TGCAGCTGCGAGGACCAAGGAATAGATACGCAGTATTTT. This gives the protein CSCEDQGIDTQYF.

The rearrangement links TRBV28 to TRBJ1-1; D ambiguous. Germline V gives CDR1 MDHEN, CDR2 SYDVKM. Trimming pared 2 bases from V and 1 base from J, leaving 8 bases between. The CDR3 is made up of 14 amino acids. The CDR3 protein is CASSLRVWNTEAFF. In nucleotides, the CDR3 is TGTGCCAGCAGTTTACGAGTCTGGAACACTGAAGCTTTCTTT.

The V call is TRBV19, the J call TRBJ2-3; 10 bases match TRBD2. The CDR3 runs to 16 residues. Germline assignment: CDR1 LNHDA and CDR2 SQIVND (reference sequence). Trimming removed 1 base from V and 7 bases from J; junction bases left unmatched: 8. CDR3 protein: CASSIVPSGSGNTQYF. CDR3 sequence (DNA): TGTGCCAGTAGTATAGTTCCTAGCGGGAGCGGGAATACGCAGTATTTT.

The chain joins TRBV29-1 to TRBJ1-1, with D perhaps matching TRBD1 (6 bases). This CDR3 contains 14 residues. V was pared by 4 bases and J by 1 base, with 13 bases between. Germline values: CDR1 SQVTM, CDR2 ANQGSEA. CDR3 coding DNA: TGCAGCGTTGCACAGGGCCTCGGGAACACTGAAGCTTTCTTT. Its translation: CSVAQGLGNTEAFF.

The chain links TRBV7-2 to TRBJ1-2; TRBD1 matches 7 bases. The J segment lost 6 bases and the V segment lost 5 bases, leaving 9 bases of the junction unmatched. The CDR3 has 14 amino acids. Per the germline V gene, CDR1 is SGHTA and CDR2 is FQGNSA. CDR3 amino acids: CASSQGTEKHGYTF. The CDR3 coding sequence is TGTGCCAGCAGCCAGGGGACAGAAAAGCATGGCTACACCTTC.

The V call is TRBV5-5, the J call TRBJ1-2; no definite D call. Looked up from germline, CDR1 is SGHKS and CDR2 is YYEKEE (reference sequence). The CDR3 runs to 20 residues. The V and J ends lost 0 bases and 6 bases respectively, with 30 bases between them. The CDR3 loop is CASSLAFRSGRYRERDGYTF. CDR3 sequence (DNA): TGTGCCAGCAGCTTGGCTTTTCGATCCGGACGTTATCGAGAAAGAGATGGCTACACCTTC.

This clonotype was counted a single time. The rearrangement uses TRBV24-1 and TRBJ2-6; 9 nucleotides line up with TRBD1. Germline trimming cut 5 bases from V and 2 bases from J; bases unmatched to any gene: 0. Germline V gives CDR1 KGHDR, CDR2 SFDVKD. The CDR3 runs 15 residues. The DNA of the CDR3 is TGTGCCACCAGTGGACAGGGGGCTGGGGCCAACGTCCTGACTTTC. It translates to CATSGQGAGANVLTF.

A word on this clonotype: A junction boundary mismatches the germline segment, possibly from a read error. Here the CDR3 DNA reads TGTGCCAGCAGTTTGGGTTCACAGGGGGCAAACACCACATATTTT. It yields the protein CASSLGSQGANTTYF. V and J are TRBV27 and TRBJ1-3; 9 bases map to TRBD1. Germline V gene lookup returns CDR1 MNHEY and CDR2 SMNVEV (reference sequence). There are 15 residues in the CDR3.

This clonotype was detected only a few times. This chain joins TRBV20-1 and TRBJ2-3; 10 nucleotides line up with TRBD2. CDR3 length: 15 amino acids. Germline CDR1 reads DFQATT; CDR2 reads SNEGSKA (reference sequence). V shed 3 bases, J shed 1 base, and the junction held 4 bases outside the gene matches. CDR3 bases: TGCAGTGCTAGCAGCGGGAGGGGGGGCACAGATACGCAGTATTTT. Translating it yields CSASSGRGGTDTQYF.

This clonotype showed up just a few times. This chain uses TRBV20-1 with TRBJ2-1; a possible D gene is TRBD1 (6 bases). Germline assignment: CDR1 DFQATT and CDR2 SNEGSKA (reference sequence). The CDR3 covers 15 residues. V lost 6 bases and J 0 bases, leaving 15 bases between the germline ends. CDR3 region: CSAPNRARSYNEQFF. CDR3 in DNA: TGCAGTGCCCCAAACAGGGCACGCTCCTACAATGAGCAGTTCTTC.

The gene calls are TRBV19 and TRBJ1-5; tentative D call: TRBD1 (5 bases). The CDR3 is 13 residues long. Germline CDR1 reads LNHDA; CDR2 reads SQIVND (reference sequence). The CDR3 region has the DNA TGTGCGACCTCTTTGGGGCGCAATCAGCCCCAGCATTTT. It yields the protein CATSLGRNQPQHF.

This chain's CDR3 is CASVLLGGGNYGYTF. For the CDR3, the DNA is TGTGCCAGCGTCTTACTCGGAGGCGGAAACTATGGCTACACCTTC. V is TRBV7-2 and J is TRBJ1-2, with unresolved D. The V end lost 8 bases, the J end lost 2 bases, and 18 bases lay between the germline ends. Germline CDR1 is SGHTA and CDR2 is FQGNSA. The CDR3 sequence is 15 residues long. Looking up the rest from reference TRBV7-2 and TRBJ1-2 gives the full variable domain: GAGVSQSPSNKVTEKGKDVELRCDPISGHTALYWYRQSLGQGLEFLIYFQGNSAPDKSGLPSDRFSAERTGGSVSTLTIQRTQQEDSAVYLCASVLLGGGNYGYTFGSGTRLTVV.

The chain is built from TRBV20-1 and TRBJ1-2; TRBD1 agrees at 8 bases. The CDR3 consists of 15 residues. CDR1 is DFQATT and CDR2 is SNEGSKA in the germline V gene (reference sequence). V lost 0 bases and J lost 4; bases outside the gene matches: 7. The DNA for the CDR3 is TGCAGTGCTAGAGATCGGCCAGGGGGCATCTATGGCTACACCTTC. It translates to CSARDRPGGIYGYTF.

The chain uses TRBV7-8 and TRBJ2-1; D may be TRBD1 or TRBD2 (5 bases each). With 7 bases removed from V and 4 bases from J, the gap between germline ends came to 17 bases. CDR3 length equals 15 residues. In germline, CDR1 is SGHVS, CDR2 FQNEAQ. The CDR3 sequence: CASIPGRRQYNEQFF. DNA of the CDR3: TGTGCCAGCATCCCTGGGAGAAGACAGTACAATGAGCAGTTCTTC.